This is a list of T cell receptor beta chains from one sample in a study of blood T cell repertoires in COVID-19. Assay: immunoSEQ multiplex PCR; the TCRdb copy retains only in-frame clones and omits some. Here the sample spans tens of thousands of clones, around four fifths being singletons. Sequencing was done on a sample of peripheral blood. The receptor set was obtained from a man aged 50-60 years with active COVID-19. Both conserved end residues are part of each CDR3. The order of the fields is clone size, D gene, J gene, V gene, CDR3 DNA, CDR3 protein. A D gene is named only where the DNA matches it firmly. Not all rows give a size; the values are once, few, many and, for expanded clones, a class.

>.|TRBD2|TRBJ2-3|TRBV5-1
TGCGCCAGCAGCCCGGGACTAGCGGGGGGGAGAGATACGCAGTATTTT
CASSPGLAGGRDTQYF
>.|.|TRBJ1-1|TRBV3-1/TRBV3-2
TGTGCCAGCAGCCAAGATCCCGGGAGGGGCCGGGGGAGCACTGAAGCTTTCTTT
CASSQDPGRGRGSTEAFF
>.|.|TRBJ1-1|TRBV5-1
TGCGCCAGCAGCCAGGGCTCCTCCATCCGGAACACTGAAGCTTTCTTT
CASSQGSSIRNTEAFF
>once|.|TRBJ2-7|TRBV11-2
TGTGCCAGCAGACTGGGCCAAGGAGGTATTCGGGAGCAGTACTTC
CASRLGQGGIREQYF
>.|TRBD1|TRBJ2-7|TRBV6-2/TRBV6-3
TGTGCCAGCAGTTACTCTCGGACAGGGTCGTTCTACGAGCAGTACTTC
CASSYSRTGSFYEQYF
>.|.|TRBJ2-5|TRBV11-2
TGTGCCAGCAGCCCCGGGACTCCTCCCCGAAAGACCCAGTACTTC
CASSPGTPPRKTQYF
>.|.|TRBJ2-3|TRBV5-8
TGTGCCAGCAATCAACTAGCCGGGACAGATACGCAGTATTTT
CASNQLAGTDTQYF
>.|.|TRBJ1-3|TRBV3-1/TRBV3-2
TGTGCCAGCAGCCTTAAGGCGGGCACTTCATTGAGCTCTGGAAACACCATATATTTT
CASSLKAGTSLSSGNTIYF
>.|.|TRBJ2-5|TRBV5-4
TGTGCCAGCAGCTCCTTGTACAGGGACCAAGAGACCCAGTACTTC
CASSSLYRDQETQYF
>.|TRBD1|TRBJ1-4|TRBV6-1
TGTGCCAGCAGTGAAGGGACAGGGTGGGAAAAACTGTTTTTT
CASSEGTGWEKLFF
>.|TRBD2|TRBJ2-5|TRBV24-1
TGTGCCACCAGTGACGGAGGACTAGCGGGAAAGGAGACCCAGTACTTC
CATSDGGLAGKETQYF
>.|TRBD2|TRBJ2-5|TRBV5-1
TGCGCCAGCAGCTTGGAAGGACTAGCGGGAGGGCCGGGGGAGACCCAGTACTTC
CASSLEGLAGGPGETQYF
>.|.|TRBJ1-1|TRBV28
TGTGCCAGCAGCCGCAAAGGGGTGGCTGAAGCTTTCTTT
CASSRKGVAEAFF
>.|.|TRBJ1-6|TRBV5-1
TGCGCCAGCAGCTTGGGTGAGGGATCACCCCTCCACTTT
CASSLGEGSPLHF
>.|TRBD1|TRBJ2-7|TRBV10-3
TGTGCCATCAGTGGACAGGGGGGGCACGAGCAGTACTTC
CAISGQGGHEQYF
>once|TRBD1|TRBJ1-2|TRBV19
TGTGCCAGTAGTCGGTCTACCGGGACAGGGGGCGCCTATGGCTACACCTTC
CASSRSTGTGGAYGYTF
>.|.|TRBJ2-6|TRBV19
TGTGCCAGTAGTATCGGGGGGCGCACCAACGTCCTGACTTTC
CASSIGGRTNVLTF
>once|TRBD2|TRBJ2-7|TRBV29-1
TGCAGCGTTGTTCTAGCGGGACACTACGAGCAGTACTTC
CSVVLAGHYEQYF
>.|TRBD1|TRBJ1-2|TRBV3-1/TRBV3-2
TGTGCCAGCAGCCAAGATTGGCAGGGGGCGATCGGCTACACCTTC
CASSQDWQGAIGYTF
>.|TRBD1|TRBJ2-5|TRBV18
TGTGCCAGCTCACCGGACAGGGCAGAGACCCAGTACTTC
CASSPDRAETQYF
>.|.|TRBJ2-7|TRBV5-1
TGCGCCACTAAGAGGGGGGGAACCGAGTACGAGCAGTACTTC
CATKRGGTEYEQYF
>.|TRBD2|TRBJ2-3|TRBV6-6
TGTGCCAGCAAAAGACTAGCCAGCACAGATACGCAGTATTTT
CASKRLASTDTQYF
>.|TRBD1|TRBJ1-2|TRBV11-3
TGTGCCAGCAGCCAAGGGACAGGGCCCAACTATGGCTACACCTTC
CASSQGTGPNYGYTF